What follows describes a single TCR beta chain. As yet, its antigen is unknown. The sample originates from a study of T-cell memory formation after mild COVID-19. General observations from the study: Contracting CD4+ clones were located mainly in CM and EM, and CD8+ clones in EMRA.

TCR alpha and TCR beta cDNA libraries with sample barcodes and UMIs came from 5'RACE using constant-segment primers. MiXCR, applied by TCRdb to the 5' RACE reads, yields one record per CDR3 protein. The sample lists just under 350,000 distinct CDR3 sequences, 10% to 15% seen once, with about 22% in the top ten. This TCR was recovered from a man between 18 and 29 years old who had mild COVID-19 (a few samples of this study predate the infection). Cell type and time point are not known. The sample comprised PBMCs or a T cell subset sorted from them (not recorded which).

The CDR3, as DNA: TGTGCCAGCAGTTCGAGCGGGGTGGATACCGGGGAGCTGTTTTTT. As protein: CASSSSGVDTGELFF. The gene calls are TRBV6-5 and TRBJ2-2, with TRBD2 matching over 7 bases. The V gene end was trimmed by 4 bases and the J gene end by 5 bases; junction bases not matched to a gene: 7. Germline values: CDR1 MNHEY, CDR2 SVGAGI. The CDR3 loop spans 15 amino acids.